These 8 T cell receptor delta chains were all obtained from the same sample, sequenced in a study of gamma-delta T cells after stem cell transplantation (dated by TCRdb to the mid-2010s). The protocol used for the library was RT-PCR. The sequencer was an Illumina MiSeq. With CATT, TCRdb called clones again from the public reads; duplicate DNA rows were later joined. Across this sample there are thousands of delta-chain clones, with 1.5% to 2% seen only once. Of the sample, over 35% is held by the ten largest clones. Sequences were obtained from gamma-delta T cells. These receptors originate from a human donor. It is not recorded whose cells these are; they may come from a transplant donor.

This clone came up a few times. The protein in TCRdb stems from a much larger clone and differs at residue 8 from this DNA's translation, likely a read error; here the protein is translated from the DNA. The chain has TRDV2 and TRDJ1, with D tentatively TRDD2 (5 bases). Germline V gene lookup returns CDR1 GEAIGNYY and CDR2 EKD. The CDR3 runs to 17 residues. Trimming pared 0 bases from V and 5 bases from J, leaving 21 bases between. The CDR3 sequence is CACDTLSFLTSGDKLIF. The CDR3 coding sequence is TGTGCCTGTGACACCCTCTCTTTCCTCACTTCGGGGGATAAACTCATCTTT.

This clone was counted a few times. This probably arose from a read error, given a far larger clone one base away. In the same sample, other DNA sequences code for this CDR3. The CDR3 region is CACDVTGGRSSWDTRQMFF. DNA of the CDR3: TGCGCCTGTGACGTAACTGGGGGTCGGAGCTCCTGGGACACCCGACAGATGTTTTTC. The gene calls are TRDV2 and TRDJ3; 8 bases are shared with TRDD3. This CDR3 has 19 amino acids. Germline lookup yields CDR1 GEAIGNYY and CDR2 EKD.

By share, this clone ranks as medium-sized. The V call is TRDV2, the J call TRDJ1; 11 bases agree with TRDD3. V gave up 1 base and J gave up 5 bases; unmatched junction bases: 8. The CDR3 totals 16 residues. Germline V lookup: CDR1 GEAIGNYY, CDR2 EKD. The CDR3: CACDTLLGDRKDKLIF. The CDR3, as DNA: TGTGCCTGTGACACTTTACTGGGGGATAGAAAGGATAAACTCATCTTT.

By its share, this clone is medium-sized. In the same sample, other DNA sequences code for this CDR3. The chain uses TRDV2 and TRDJ1; 12 bases fit TRDD3. Germline V lookup: CDR1 GEAIGNYY, CDR2 EKD. The CDR3 spans 22 residues. With V trimmed by 0 bases and J by 0 bases, 19 bases remained unmatched. Written as DNA, the CDR3 is TGTGCCTGTGACACCGTCTACGAGCCATTTCTGGGGGATACGGAGAACACCGATAAACTCATCTTT. Translated, it gives CACDTVYEPFLGDTENTDKLIF.

This clone is termed medium-sized. This is likely an artifact of a read error, given a far larger clone one base away. The chain has TRDV2 and TRDJ1; D is unresolved. This CDR3 comprises 15 residues. V was cut by 1 base and J by 0 bases, with 11 bases left in between. The germline V gene encodes CDR1 GEAIGNYY and CDR2 EKD. DNA of the CDR3: TGTGCCTGTGACACGGTCAGGGAGAACACCGATAAACTCATCTTT. Protein: CACDTVRENTDKLIF.

In regard to this clone: A read error is the likely source, as a far larger clone sits one nucleotide away. Other DNA sequences in the same sample also yield this CDR3. CDR3 residues: CACDEVYSGRLTDKLIF. The CDR3 DNA is TGTGCCTGTGACGAAGTATATTCTGGACGATTAACCGATAAACTCATCTTT. The rearrangement joins TRDV2 to TRDJ1; D gene uncertain. Germline-derived CDR1 and CDR2 are GEAIGNYY and EKD. The ends were cut back, 3 bases at V and 2 bases at J, with 21 bases in the middle. The CDR3 sequence is 17 residues long.

About this clone itself: The protein in TCRdb stems from a much larger clone and differs at residue 13 from this DNA's translation, likely a read error; here the protein is translated from the DNA. The chain carries TRDV2 and TRDJ1, with 12 bases identical to TRDD3. The V and J ends lost 3 bases and 0 bases, in that order; junction bases with no gene match: 13. The CDR3 totals 19 residues. The germline CDR1 and CDR2 sequences are GEAIGNYY and EKD. The CDR3 protein is CACDPVLGDTQLHTDKLIF. The CDR3 DNA follows: TGTGCCTGTGACCCGGTACTGGGGGATACACAGTTGCACACCGATAAACTCATCTTT.

This clone was seen a handful of times. The protein held in TCRdb is that of a much larger clone and does not match this DNA's translation at residue 8, likely because of a read error; the protein shown is translated from the DNA. The V and J genes are TRDV2 and TRDJ2, with a possible D match to TRDD3 (6 bases). The CDR3 has 19 amino acids. Germline CDR1 GEAIGNYY, CDR2 EKD. V was pared by 0 bases and J by 4 bases, with 23 bases between. The CDR3 bases are TGTGCCTGTGACACCGTACTCCGGGGGACCGAAAACAGGACAGCACAACTCTTCTTT. Its protein is CACDTVLRGTENRTAQLFF.